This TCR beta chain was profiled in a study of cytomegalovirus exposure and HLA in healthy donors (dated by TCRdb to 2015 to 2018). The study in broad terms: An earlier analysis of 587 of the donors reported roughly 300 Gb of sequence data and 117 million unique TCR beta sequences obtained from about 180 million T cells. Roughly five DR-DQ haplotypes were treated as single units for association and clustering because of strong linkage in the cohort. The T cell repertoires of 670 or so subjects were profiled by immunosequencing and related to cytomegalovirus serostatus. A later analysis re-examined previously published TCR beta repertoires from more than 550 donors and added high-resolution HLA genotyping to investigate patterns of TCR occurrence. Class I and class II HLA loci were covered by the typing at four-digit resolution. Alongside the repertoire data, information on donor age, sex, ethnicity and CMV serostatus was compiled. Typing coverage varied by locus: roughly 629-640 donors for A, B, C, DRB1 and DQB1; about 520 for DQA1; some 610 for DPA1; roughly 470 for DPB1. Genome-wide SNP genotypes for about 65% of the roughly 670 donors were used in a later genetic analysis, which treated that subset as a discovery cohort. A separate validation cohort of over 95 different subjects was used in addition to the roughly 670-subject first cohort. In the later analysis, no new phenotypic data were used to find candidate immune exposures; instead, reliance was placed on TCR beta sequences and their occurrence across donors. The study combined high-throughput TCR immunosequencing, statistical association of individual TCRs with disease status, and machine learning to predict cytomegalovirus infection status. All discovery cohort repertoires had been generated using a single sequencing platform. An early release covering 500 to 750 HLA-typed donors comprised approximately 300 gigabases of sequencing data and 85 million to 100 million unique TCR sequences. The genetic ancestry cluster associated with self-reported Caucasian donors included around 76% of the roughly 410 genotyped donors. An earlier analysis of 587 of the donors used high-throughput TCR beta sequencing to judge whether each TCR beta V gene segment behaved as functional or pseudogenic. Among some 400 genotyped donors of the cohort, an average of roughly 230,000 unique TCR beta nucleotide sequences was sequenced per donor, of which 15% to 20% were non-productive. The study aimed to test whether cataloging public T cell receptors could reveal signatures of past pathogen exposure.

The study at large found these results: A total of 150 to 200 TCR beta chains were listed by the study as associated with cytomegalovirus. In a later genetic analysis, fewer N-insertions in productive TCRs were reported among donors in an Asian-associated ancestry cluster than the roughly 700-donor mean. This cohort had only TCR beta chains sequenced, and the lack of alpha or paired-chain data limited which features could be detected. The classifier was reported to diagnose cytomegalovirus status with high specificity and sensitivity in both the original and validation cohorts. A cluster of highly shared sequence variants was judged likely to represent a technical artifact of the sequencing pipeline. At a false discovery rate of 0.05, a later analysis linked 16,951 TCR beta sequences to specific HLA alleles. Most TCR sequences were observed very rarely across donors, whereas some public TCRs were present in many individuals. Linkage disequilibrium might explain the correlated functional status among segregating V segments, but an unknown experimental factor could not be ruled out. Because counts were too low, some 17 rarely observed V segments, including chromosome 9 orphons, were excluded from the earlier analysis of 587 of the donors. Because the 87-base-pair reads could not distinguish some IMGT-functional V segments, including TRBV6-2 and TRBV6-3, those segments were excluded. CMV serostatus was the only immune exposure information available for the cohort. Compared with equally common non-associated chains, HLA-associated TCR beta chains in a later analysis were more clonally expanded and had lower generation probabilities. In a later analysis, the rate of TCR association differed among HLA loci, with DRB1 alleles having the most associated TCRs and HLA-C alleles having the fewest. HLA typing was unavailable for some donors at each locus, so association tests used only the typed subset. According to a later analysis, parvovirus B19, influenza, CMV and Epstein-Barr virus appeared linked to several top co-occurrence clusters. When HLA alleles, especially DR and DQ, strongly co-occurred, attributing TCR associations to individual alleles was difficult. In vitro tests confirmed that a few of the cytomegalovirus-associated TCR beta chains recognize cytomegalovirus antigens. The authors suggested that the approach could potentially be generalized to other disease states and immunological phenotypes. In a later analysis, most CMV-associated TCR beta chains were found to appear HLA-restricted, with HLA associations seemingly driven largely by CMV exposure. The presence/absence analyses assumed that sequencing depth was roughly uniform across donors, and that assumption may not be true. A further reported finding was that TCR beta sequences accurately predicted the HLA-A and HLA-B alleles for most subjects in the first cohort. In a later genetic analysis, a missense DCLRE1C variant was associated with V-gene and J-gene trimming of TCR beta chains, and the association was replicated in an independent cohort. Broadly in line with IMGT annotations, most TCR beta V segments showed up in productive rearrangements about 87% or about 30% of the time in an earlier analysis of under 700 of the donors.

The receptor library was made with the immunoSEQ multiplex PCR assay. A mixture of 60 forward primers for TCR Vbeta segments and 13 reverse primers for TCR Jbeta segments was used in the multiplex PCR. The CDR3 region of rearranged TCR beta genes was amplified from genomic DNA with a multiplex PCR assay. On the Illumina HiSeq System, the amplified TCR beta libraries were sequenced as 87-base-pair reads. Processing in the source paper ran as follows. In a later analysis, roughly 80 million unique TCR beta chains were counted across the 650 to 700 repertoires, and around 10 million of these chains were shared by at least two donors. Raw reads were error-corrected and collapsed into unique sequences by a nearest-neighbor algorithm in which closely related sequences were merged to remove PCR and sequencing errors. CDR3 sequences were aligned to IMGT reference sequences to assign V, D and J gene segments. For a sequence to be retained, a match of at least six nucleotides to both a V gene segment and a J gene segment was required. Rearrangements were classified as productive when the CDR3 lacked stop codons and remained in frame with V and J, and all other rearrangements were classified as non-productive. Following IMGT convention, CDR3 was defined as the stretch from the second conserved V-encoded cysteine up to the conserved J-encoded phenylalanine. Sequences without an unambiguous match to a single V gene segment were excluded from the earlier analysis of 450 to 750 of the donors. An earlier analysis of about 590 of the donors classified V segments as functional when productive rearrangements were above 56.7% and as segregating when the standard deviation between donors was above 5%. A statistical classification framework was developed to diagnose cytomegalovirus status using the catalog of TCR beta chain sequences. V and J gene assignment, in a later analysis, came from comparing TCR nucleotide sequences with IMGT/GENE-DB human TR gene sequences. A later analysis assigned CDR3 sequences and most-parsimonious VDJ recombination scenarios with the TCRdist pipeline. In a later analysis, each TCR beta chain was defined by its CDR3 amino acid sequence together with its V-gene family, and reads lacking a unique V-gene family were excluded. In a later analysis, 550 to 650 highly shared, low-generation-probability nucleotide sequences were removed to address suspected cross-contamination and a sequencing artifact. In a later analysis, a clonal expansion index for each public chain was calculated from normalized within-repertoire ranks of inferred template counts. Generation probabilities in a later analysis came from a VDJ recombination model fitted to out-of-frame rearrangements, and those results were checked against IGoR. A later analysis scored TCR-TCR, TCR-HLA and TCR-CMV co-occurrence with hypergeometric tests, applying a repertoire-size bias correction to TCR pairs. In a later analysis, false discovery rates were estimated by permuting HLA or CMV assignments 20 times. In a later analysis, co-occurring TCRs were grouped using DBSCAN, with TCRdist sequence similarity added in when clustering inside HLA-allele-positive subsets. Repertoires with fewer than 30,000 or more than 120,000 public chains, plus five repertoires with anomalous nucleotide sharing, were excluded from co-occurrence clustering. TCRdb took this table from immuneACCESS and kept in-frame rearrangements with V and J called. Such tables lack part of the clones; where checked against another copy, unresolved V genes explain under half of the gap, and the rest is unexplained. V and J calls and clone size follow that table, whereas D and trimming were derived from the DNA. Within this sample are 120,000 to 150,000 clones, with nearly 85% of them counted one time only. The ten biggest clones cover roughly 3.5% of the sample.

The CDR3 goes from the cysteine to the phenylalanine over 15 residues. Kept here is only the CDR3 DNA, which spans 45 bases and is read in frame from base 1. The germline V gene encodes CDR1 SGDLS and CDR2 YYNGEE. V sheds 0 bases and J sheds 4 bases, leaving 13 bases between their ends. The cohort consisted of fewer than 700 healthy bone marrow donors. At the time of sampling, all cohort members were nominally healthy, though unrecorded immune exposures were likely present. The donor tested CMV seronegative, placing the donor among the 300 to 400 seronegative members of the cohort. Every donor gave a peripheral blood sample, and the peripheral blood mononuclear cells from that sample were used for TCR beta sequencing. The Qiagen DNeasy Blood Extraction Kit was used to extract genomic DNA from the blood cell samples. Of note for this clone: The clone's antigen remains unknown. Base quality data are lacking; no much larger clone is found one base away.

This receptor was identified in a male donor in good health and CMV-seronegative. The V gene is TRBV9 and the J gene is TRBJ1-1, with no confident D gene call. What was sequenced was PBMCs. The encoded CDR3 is CASSVEGLPGTEAFF. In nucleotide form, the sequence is TGTGCCAGCAGCGTAGAAGGACTTCCCGGCACTGAAGCTTTCTTT.